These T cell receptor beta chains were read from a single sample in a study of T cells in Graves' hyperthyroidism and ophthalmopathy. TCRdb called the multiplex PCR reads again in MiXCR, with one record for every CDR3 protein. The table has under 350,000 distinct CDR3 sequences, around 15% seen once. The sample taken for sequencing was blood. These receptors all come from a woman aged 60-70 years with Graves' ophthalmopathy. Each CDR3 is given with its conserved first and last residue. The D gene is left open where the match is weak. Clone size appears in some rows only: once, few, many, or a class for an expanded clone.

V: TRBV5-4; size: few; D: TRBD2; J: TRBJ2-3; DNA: TGTGCCAGCAGCAAATACCTAGCGGGAGCTGCGGGTACGCAGTATTTT; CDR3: CASSKYLAGAAGTQYF
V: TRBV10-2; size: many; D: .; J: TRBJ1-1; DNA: TGCGCCAGCAGTGAGTCGGGCGGCCTGAGGGAAGCTTTCTTT; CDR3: CASSESGGLREAFF
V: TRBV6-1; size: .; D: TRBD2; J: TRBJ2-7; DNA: TGTGCCAGCAGTAGAGGACTAGCGGGGCGAAGCGAGCAGTACTTC; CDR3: CASSRGLAGRSEQYF
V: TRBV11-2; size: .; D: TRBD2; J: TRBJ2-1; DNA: TGTGCCAGCAGCTCCCTTAGCGGGAGGAAATACAATGAGCAGTTCTTC; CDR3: CASSSLSGRKYNEQFF
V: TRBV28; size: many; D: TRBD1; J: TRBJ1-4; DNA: TGTGCCAGCAGTTTGACAGGGAGCAAAAGTGAAAAACTGTTTTTT; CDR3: CASSLTGSKSEKLFF
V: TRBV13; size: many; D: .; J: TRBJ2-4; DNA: TGTGCCAGCAGCCCCCGGGACACCCCTTGGGGAAACATTCAGTACTTC; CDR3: CASSPRDTPWGNIQYF
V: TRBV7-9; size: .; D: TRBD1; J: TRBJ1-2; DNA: TGTGCCAGCAGCTCGCCCGGGGGGACAGGGGGAGGGGGATCCTATGGCTACACCTTC; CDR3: CASSSPGGTGGGGSYGYTF
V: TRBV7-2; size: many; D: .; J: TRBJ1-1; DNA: TGTGCCAGCAGCCCGGGGATCGGTGGGGAGGCTTTCTTT; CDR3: CASSPGIGGEAFF
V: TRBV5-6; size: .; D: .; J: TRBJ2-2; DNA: TGTGCCAGCAGCTTGGGTCCAGGGAACCCCGGGGAGCTGTTTTTT; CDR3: CASSLGPGNPGELFF
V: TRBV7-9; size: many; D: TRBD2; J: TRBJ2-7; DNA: TGTGCCAGCAGTTCTCAGGCGGGAGGCGGGCAGTACTTC; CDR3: CASSSQAGGGQYF
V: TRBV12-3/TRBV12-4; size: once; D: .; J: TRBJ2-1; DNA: TGTGCCAGCAGAGGGGACCTAGGCCAATTCTTC; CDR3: CASRGDLGQFF
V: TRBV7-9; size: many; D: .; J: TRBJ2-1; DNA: TGTGCCAGCAGCCCGGATGCGCGGGCCTCCTACAATGAGCAGTTCTTC; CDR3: CASSPDARASYNEQFF
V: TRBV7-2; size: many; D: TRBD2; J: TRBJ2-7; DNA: TGTGCCAGCAGCATTTCAACTAGCGGCGCCTACGAGCAGTACTTC; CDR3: CASSISTSGAYEQYF
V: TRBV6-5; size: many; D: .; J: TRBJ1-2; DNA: TGTGCCAGCAGTTACTCAGGGGAAACCTATGGCTACACCTTC; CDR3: CASSYSGETYGYTF
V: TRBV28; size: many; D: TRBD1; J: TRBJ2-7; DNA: TGTGCCAGCAGTTGGGACAGGGTCACACCGGGACGTTACGAGCAGTACTTC; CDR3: CASSWDRVTPGRYEQYF
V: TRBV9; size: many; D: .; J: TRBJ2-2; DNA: TGTGCCAGCAGCCCCCGGACAGCCACCGGGGAGCTGTTTTTT; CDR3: CASSPRTATGELFF
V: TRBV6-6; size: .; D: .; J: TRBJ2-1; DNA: TGTGCCAGCAGTTACTCGGAGATAGGCTACAATGAGCAGTTCTTC; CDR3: CASSYSEIGYNEQFF
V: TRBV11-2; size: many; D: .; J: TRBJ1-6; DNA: TGTGCCAGCAGCTTAGATCTTCGAAGGTGGCTCCACTTT; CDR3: CASSLDLRRWLHF
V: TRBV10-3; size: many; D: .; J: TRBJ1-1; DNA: TGTGCCATCGCGGTTCGTACTACACCCTTAGAAGCTTTCTTT; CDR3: CAIAVRTTPLEAFF
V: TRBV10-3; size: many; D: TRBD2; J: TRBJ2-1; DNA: TGTGCCATCAGGGACGGGGGGTACAATGAGCAGTTCTTC; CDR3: CAIRDGGYNEQFF
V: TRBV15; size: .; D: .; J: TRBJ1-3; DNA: TGTGCCACCAGCAGGACAGTCCGGAACACCATATATTTT; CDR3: CATSRTVRNTIYF
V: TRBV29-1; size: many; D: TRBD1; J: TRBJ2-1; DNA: TGCAGCACCTCCGGGACAGGGGGATTCAATGAGCAGTTCTTC; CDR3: CSTSGTGGFNEQFF
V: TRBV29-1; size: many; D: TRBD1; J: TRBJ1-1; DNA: TGCAGCGTAACAGGGGACACTGAAGCTTTCTTT; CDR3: CSVTGDTEAFF
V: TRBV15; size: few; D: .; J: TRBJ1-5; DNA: TGTGCCACCAGCAGAAGATTAGGCCTTGGGGCAGGGCGAAATCAGCCCCAGCATTTT; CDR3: CATSRRLGLGAGRNQPQHF
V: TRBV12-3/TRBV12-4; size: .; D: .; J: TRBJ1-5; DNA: TGTGCCAGCAGTAATCCCATTCAGCCCCAGCATTTT; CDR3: CASSNPIQPQHF
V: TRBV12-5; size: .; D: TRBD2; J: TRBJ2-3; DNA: TGTGCTAGTTGTCCCCTAGCGGGGCCAGATACGCAGTATTTT; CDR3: CASCPLAGPDTQYF
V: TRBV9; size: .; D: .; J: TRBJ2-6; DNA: TGTGCCAGCAGCGTAGATGGGGGTGGGGCCAACGTCCTGACTTTC; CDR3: CASSVDGGGANVLTF
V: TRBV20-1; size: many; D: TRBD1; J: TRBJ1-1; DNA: TGCAGTGCCCCCGACAGGGCGCCTGAAGCTTTCTTT; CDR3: CSAPDRAPEAFF
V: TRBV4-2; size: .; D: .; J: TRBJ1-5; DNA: TGTGCCAGCAGCGTTCGGGAGGGGTTTAGCAATCAGCCCCAGCATTTT; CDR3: CASSVREGFSNQPQHF
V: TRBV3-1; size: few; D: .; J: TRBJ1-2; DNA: TGTGCCAGCAGCCAAGATCTGACCCCGGGGGCCTATGGCTACACCTTC; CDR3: CASSQDLTPGAYGYTF
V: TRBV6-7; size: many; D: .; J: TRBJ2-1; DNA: TGTGCCAGCAGTTACCACTTGATTATACGCGGCAGCCGAATCGACAATGAGCAGTTCTTC; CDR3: CASSYHLIIRGSRIDNEQFF
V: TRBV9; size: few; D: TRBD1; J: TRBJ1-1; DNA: TGTGCCAGCGGATCGGGACAGAACATGAACACTGAAGCTTTCTTT; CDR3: CASGSGQNMNTEAFF
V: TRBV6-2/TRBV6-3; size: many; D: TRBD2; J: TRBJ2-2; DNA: TGTGCCAGCAGTTACGACGGGACTAGCGGGAGGGCCGGAAACACCGGGGAGCTGTTTTTT; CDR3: CASSYDGTSGRAGNTGELFF
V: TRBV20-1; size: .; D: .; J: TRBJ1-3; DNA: TGCAGTGCTGGGGAGTCTTACTCTGGAAACACCATATATTTT; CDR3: CSAGESYSGNTIYF
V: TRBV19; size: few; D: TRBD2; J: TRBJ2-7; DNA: TGTGCCAGTAGTATAGGCGGAGCGGGAGCATGGACCTACGAGCAGTACTTC; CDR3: CASSIGGAGAWTYEQYF
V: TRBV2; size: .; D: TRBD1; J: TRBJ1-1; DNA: TGTGCCAGCAGTTTCCTTACAGGGGACACTGAAGCTTTCTTT; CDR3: CASSFLTGDTEAFF
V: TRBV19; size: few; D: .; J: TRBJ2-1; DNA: TGTGCCAGTAAGGTCTACAATGAGCAGTTCTTC; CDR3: CASKVYNEQFF
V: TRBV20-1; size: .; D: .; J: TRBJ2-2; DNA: TGCAGTGCTAGATCAGGAAGCACCGGGGAGCTGTTTTTT; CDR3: CSARSGSTGELFF
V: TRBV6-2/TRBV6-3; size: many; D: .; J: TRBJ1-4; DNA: TGTGCCAGCATAACCGGGCCAACGCAACCAATTAATGAAAAACTGTTTTTT; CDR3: CASITGPTQPINEKLFF
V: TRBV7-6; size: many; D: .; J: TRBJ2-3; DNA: TGTGCCAGCAGCTTAGCGGGGGGGCAGGGAGATACGCAGTATTTT; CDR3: CASSLAGGQGDTQYF
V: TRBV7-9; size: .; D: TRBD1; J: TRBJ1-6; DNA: TGTGCCAGCAGCTTAGGATCGGGGACAGGGGGCACTTCACCCCTCCACTTT; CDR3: CASSLGSGTGGTSPLHF
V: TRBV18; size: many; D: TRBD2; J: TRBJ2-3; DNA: TGTGCCAGCTCACAAAAGCGGGGCGAGGTAGATACGCAGTATTTT; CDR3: CASSQKRGEVDTQYF
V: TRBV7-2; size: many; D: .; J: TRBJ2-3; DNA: TGTGCCAGCAGCTTAGGGGGCGGCATAGATACGCAGTATTTT; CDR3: CASSLGGGIDTQYF
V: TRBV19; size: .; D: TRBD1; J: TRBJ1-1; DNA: TGTGCCAGTAGAAGAATAGGGGGCGAGGACACTGAAGCTTTCTTT; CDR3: CASRRIGGEDTEAFF